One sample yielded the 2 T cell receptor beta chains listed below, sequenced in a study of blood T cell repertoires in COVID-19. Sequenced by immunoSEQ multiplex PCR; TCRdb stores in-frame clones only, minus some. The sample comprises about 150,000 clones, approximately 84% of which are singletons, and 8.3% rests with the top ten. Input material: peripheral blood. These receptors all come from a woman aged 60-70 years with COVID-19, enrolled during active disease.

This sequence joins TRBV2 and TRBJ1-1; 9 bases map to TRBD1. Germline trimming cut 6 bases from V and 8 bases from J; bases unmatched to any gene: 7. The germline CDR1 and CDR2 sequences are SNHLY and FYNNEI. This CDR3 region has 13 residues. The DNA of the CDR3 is TGTGCCAGCAGGGTACAGGGGGCATCAGAAGCTTTCTTT. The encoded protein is CASRVQGASEAFF.

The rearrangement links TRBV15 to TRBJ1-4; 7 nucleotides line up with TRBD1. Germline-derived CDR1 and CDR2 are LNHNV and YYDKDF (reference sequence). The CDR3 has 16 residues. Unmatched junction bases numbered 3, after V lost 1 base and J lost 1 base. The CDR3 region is CATSRVRGLTNEKLFF. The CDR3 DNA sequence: TGTGCCACCAGCAGAGTAAGGGGGCTAACTAATGAAAAACTGTTTTTT.